This T cell receptor beta chain was found in a study of blood T cell repertoires in COVID-19. For the study at large: Acute and convalescent COVID-19 specimens originated in the United States, Italy and Spain. The cDNA or gDNA used as material had been derived from T cells, B-cell-depleted T cells, or PBMCs.

Clinical history as reported by participants underpinned cohort assignment. Exposed participants encountered a COVID-19 case during the 2 weeks preceding study entry. Between the trimmed V and J ends, which lost 0 bases and 0 bases, there was a span of 9 bases. Germline-derived CDR1 and CDR2 are SGHTS and YDEGEE. The CDR3 sequence is 15 residues long. Using immunoSEQ multiplex PCR, the repertoire was profiled, and TCRdb retains in-frame clones only, with some absent. The sample records approximately 220,000 clones, roughly 85% being singletons. The TCR originated in a woman aged 45 to 65 who had been exposed to COVID-19. V is TRBV5-8 and J is TRBJ1-1; D unclear. Sequences were obtained from PBMCs or T cells enriched from blood (not recorded which). The CDR3 here is CASSLDGAMNTEAFF. CDR3 coding DNA: TGTGCCAGCAGCTTGGACGGAGCTATGAACACTGAAGCTTTCTTT.